These 17 T cell receptor beta chains originate from one sample sequenced in a study of beta chain features in type 1 diabetes. Findings and limits, study-wide: Moderate but significant shortening of TCRB CDR3s was recorded in all four CD4+ subsets from Type 1 diabetes patients.

What these receptors recognize is not known. What was sequenced were expressed TCRB transcripts, since all of the isolated RNA had been reverse transcribed. Sequenced by immunoSEQ multiplex PCR; TCRdb stores in-frame clones only, minus some. The data hold about 650,000 clones, with around 11% observed a single time. Input material: naive CD4+ T cells from blood. The receptors originated from a man aged 25 to 40 with type 1 diabetes.

The chain couples TRBV14 to TRBJ1-2; a possible D gene is TRBD1 (5 bases). From germline, CDR1 is SGHDN and CDR2 FVKESK. The CDR3 loop spans 15 amino acids. V lost 0 bases to trimming and J lost 0 bases, with 8 bases between them. The chain's CDR3 is CASSQDWTTNYGYTF. CDR3 DNA sequence: TGTGCCAGCAGCCAAGATTGGACAACTAACTATGGCTACACCTTC.

This clone was picked up a small number of times. The chain uses TRBV28 and TRBJ1-3; possibly TRBD1 for D (5 bases). V lost 6 bases and J lost 2, with 14 bases in between. The CDR3 is 15 amino acids. The germline CDR1 and CDR2 sequences are MDHEN and SYDVKM. CDR3 sequence: CASSPGAPAGNTIYF. In DNA, the CDR3 is TGTGCCAGCAGCCCTGGGGCACCTGCTGGAAACACCATATATTTT.

The V call is TRBV11-2, the J call TRBJ2-7, with TRBD1 matching 8 bases. The CDR3 extends over 15 amino acids. Trimming removed 4 bases from V and 7 bases from J; junction bases left unmatched: 12. Germline V lookup: CDR1 SGHAT, CDR2 FQNNGV. CDR3 bases: TGTGCCAGCAGCTCACTTGGACAGGGTTTCGGAGAGCAGTACTTC. Translated: CASSSLGQGFGEQYF. The full variable domain, completed using reference TRBV11-2 and TRBJ2-7, is EAGVAQSPRYKIIEKRQSVAFWCNPISGHATLYWYQQILGQGPKLLIQFQNNGVVDDSQLPKDRFSAERLKGVDSTLKIQPAKLEDSAVYLCASSSLGQGFGEQYFGPGTRLTVT.

On this clone: This may be a read error, as it is one base from a much larger clone. This chain joins TRBV6-5 and TRBJ1-3, with unresolved D. Germline V gene lookup returns CDR1 MNHEY and CDR2 SVGAGI. Trimming shortened V by 2 bases and J by 4 bases, and 3 bases separated the two germline ends. This CDR3 region has 12 residues. This CDR3 is CASSYRGNTIYF. CDR3 DNA sequence: TGTGCCAGCAGTTACAGGGGAAACACCATATATTTT.

This clone occurred a few times. In nucleotides, the CDR3 is TGTGCCAGCAGTGAAAGCGGGCAGGGGCGGGAGACCCAGTACTTC. It yields the protein CASSESGQGRETQYF. V is TRBV2 and J is TRBJ2-5; D is possibly TRBD1 or TRBD2 (6 bases each). V lost 2 bases to trimming and J lost 5 bases, with 15 bases between them. This CDR3 is 15 amino acids long. Germline-derived CDR1 and CDR2 are SNHLY and FYNNEI.

This clone was detected only a few times. J is TRBJ2-3 and V is TRBV29-1; 8 nucleotides agree with TRBD2. The germline V gene encodes CDR1 SQVTM and CDR2 ANQGSEA. The CDR3 has 13 residues. J lost 5 bases, V lost 6 bases, and 7 bases had no gene match. The CDR3 region has the DNA TGCAGCGTGGGGCGGGGGGCTGTAGATACGCAGTATTTT. As protein: CSVGRGAVDTQYF.

This clone was recorded a few times. The V call is TRBV9, the J call TRBJ1-2; maybe TRBD1 (6 bases). This CDR3 comprises 12 residues. With 4 bases removed from V and 8 bases from J, the gap between germline ends came to 12 bases. Germline CDR1 reads SGDLS; CDR2 reads YYNGEE. The CDR3 protein is CASSPRGSGYTF. CDR3 sequence (DNA): TGTGCCAGCAGCCCTAGGGGGTCCGGCTACACCTTC.

This clone was picked up a small number of times. The rearrangement links TRBV10-3 to TRBJ2-1; 8 nucleotides align to TRBD1. From germline, CDR1 is ENHRY and CDR2 SYGVKD. Trimming took 8 bases from V and 4 from J; bases not matched to a gene: 7. The CDR3 has 14 amino acids. CDR3 amino acids: CAIGQGAEYNEQFF. Written as DNA, the CDR3 is TGTGCCATCGGCCAGGGGGCTGAGTACAATGAGCAGTTCTTC.

The chain is built from TRBV10-3 and TRBJ1-5; D gene ambiguous. V was cut by 10 bases and J by 4 bases, with 14 bases left in between. The germline CDR1 and CDR2 sequences are ENHRY and SYGVKD. The CDR3 extends over 13 amino acids. The CDR3: CARGETPNQPQHF. In DNA form, the CDR3 reads TGTGCCAGGGGAGAAACCCCGAATCAGCCCCAGCATTTT.

This chain joins TRBV4-3 and TRBJ2-3, with 7 bases fitting TRBD2. Per the germline V gene, CDR1 is LGHNA and CDR2 is YSLEER. The CDR3 has 17 residues. With 3 bases clipped from V and 3 bases from J, the junction kept 12 bases outside the gene matches. Here the CDR3 reads CASSQNIVGEGTDTQYF. CDR3 DNA: TGCGCCAGCAGCCAGAATATCGTGGGGGAGGGGACAGATACGCAGTATTTT.

The rearrangement joins TRBV7-2 to TRBJ1-2; D uncertain. CDR1 SGHTA and CDR2 FQGNSA come from the germline V gene. V lost 5 bases to trimming and J lost 8 bases, with 15 bases between them. The CDR3 sequence is 13 residues long. CDR3 DNA: TGTGCCAGCAGCCTAGACCGCCGTGGAGGCTACACCTTC. Its protein is CASSLDRRGGYTF.

The table lists this clone with a few counts. This chain joins TRBV5-1 and TRBJ2-4; D might be TRBD1 (5 bases). The CDR3 loop spans 13 amino acids. V gave up 4 bases and J gave up 8 bases, with 13 bases separating them. Looked up from germline, CDR1 is SGHRS and CDR2 is YFSETQ. CDR3 bases: TGCGCCAGCAGCCTGGACACTTGGTACATTCAGTACTTC. Its protein is CASSLDTWYIQYF.

The gene calls are TRBV5-8 and TRBJ1-1; D not certain. The V and J ends lost 2 bases and 1 base respectively, with 12 bases between them. This CDR3 region has 15 residues. Germline lookup yields CDR1 SGHTS and CDR2 YDEGEE. The CDR3 region has the DNA TGTGCCAGCAGCTTAGTCGGCCACCCGAACACTGAAGCTTTCTTT. Amino acids: CASSLVGHPNTEAFF.

This clone has only a few counts. The V gene is TRBV5-6, the J gene TRBJ1-6; D is unresolved. CDR3 length equals 16 residues. V lost 3 bases, J lost 0 bases, and 10 bases lay in between. The germline V gene has CDR1 SGHDT and CDR2 YYEEEE. This CDR3 is CASSSSFSSYNSPLHF. The CDR3 DNA reads as TGTGCCAGCAGCTCCTCTTTCAGCTCCTATAATTCACCCCTCCACTTT. The variable domain in full, completed from reference TRBV5-6 and TRBJ1-6, reads DAGVTQSPTHLIKTRGQQVTLRCSPKSGHDTVSWYQQALGQGPQFIFQYYEEEERQRGNFPDRFSGHQFPNYSSELNVNALLLGDSALYLCASSSSFSSYNSPLHFGNGTRLTVT.

This chain joins TRBV5-1 and TRBJ2-1, with D unclear. This CDR3 comprises 15 residues. V was pared by 4 bases and J by 0 bases, with 11 bases between. The germline V gene has CDR1 SGHRS and CDR2 YFSETQ. The CDR3 spells CASSASASSYNEQFF. For the CDR3, the DNA is TGCGCCAGCAGCGCCTCAGCCAGCTCCTACAATGAGCAGTTCTTC.

This chain uses TRBV28 with TRBJ2-3; a possible D gene is TRBD2 (6 bases). V gave up 2 bases and J gave up 2 bases, with 17 bases separating them. The CDR3 spans 17 residues. Germline V gives CDR1 MDHEN, CDR2 SYDVKM. The CDR3 loop is CASSLKGLARNTDTQYF. The CDR3 DNA reads as TGTGCCAGCAGTTTAAAAGGGCTAGCGAGAAACACAGATACGCAGTATTTT.

The table lists this clone with a few counts. The CDR3 DNA is TGTGCCAGCAACGTGGGGCTGGAGACCCAGTACTTC. It is translated as CASNVGLETQYF. The chain uses TRBV2 and TRBJ2-5; D might be TRBD1 (5 bases). The length of the CDR3 is 12 residues. Germline CDR1 reads SNHLY; CDR2 reads FYNNEI. V was cut by 7 bases and J by 5 bases, with 11 bases left in between.